This T cell receptor (beta chain) was retrieved from a study of blood T cell repertoires in COVID-19. Study-level information: Whether acute or convalescent, the COVID-19 samples came from the United States, Italy and Spain. Nucleic acid was either cDNA or gDNA, and it came from T cells, B-cell-depleted T cells, or PBMCs.

Per the authors' pipeline: Amplification of reference gene primers provided the estimated nucleated cell counts. Method: immunoSEQ multiplex PCR; TCRdb's copy keeps in-frame clones and lacks some. V and J calls and clone size come straight from that table; D and trimming were deduced from the DNA. The repertoire includes around 81,000 clones, approximately 84% of them detected once, and roughly 14% sits in the top ten. CDR3 size: 12 residues. Germline CDR1 reads SGDLS; CDR2 reads YYNGEE. V was clipped by 3 bases and J by 4 bases, with 6 bases between them. The sample consisted of peripheral blood. The rearrangement links TRBV9 to TRBJ2-3; D gene unclear. The clonotype comes from a human donor in a cohort sampled during active COVID-19. The CDR3 DNA is TGTGCCAGCAGCGCTTCCGCAGATACGCAGTATTTT. Residues: CASSASADTQYF.